This TCR beta chain was observed in a study of early stage breast cancer tumors. As for the study in general: ER+/PR+/HER2- status applied to about 70% of the 16 invasive breast tumors. Study conclusions and caveats: Comparing each tissue with blood distinguished tumor from normal in most of the 16 patients. Tumors had approximately 2.4-fold higher T cell density than normal breast. Chain pairing and CD4, CD8 or FOXP3 expression were not captured.

The count of this clone is one. Its antigen is still unknown. Some clones are missing from TCRdb's copy, which holds only in-frame ones; the method was immunoSEQ multiplex PCR. The data contain tens of thousands of clones, around 70% of them seen just once; the ten biggest clones take up less than 7.5%. CDR1 and CDR2 from the germline V gene are SGHTS and YDEGEE. The CDR3 runs 15 residues. J gave up 4 bases and V 1 base, and 5 bases lay outside the gene matches. The sample consisted of blood. The chain carries TRBV5-8 and TRBJ2-3, with 8 positions matching TRBD2. This receptor was obtained from a person between 60 and 70 years old with breast cancer. The CDR3: CASSLIAGQSDTQYF. CDR3 nucleotides: TGTGCCAGCAGCTTGATAGCGGGGCAGTCAGATACGCAGTATTTT.